The 29 T cell receptor beta chains below were found in one sample sequenced in a study of T-cell memory formation after mild COVID-19. TCRdb reprocessed the 5' RACE reads with MiXCR, giving one entry per CDR3 protein. The sample shows hundreds of thousands of distinct CDR3 sequences, roughly 22% of them seen only once. Sequencing was done on a sample of PBMCs or a T cell subset sorted from them (not recorded which). The origin of the receptors is an adult woman who had mild COVID-19 (a few samples of this study predate the infection). Cell type and time point are not known.

This chain connects TRBV5-4 to TRBJ1-1; D is unresolved. The CDR3 length is 14 residues. The ends were cut back, 4 bases at V and 7 bases at J, with 17 bases in the middle. Germline V gene lookup returns CDR1 SGHNT and CDR2 YYREEE (reference sequence). The DNA of the CDR3 is TGTGCCAGCAGCCCTGGGCCAAGGGAAGGTGAAGCTTTCTTT. It specifies CASSPGPREGEAFF.

This clonotype was counted a few times. The V and J genes are TRBV7-9 and TRBJ2-1; weak D call: TRBD2 (5 bases). The CDR3 is 14 amino acids. Trimming shortened V by 5 bases and J by 10 bases, and 18 bases separated the two germline ends. CDR1 SEHNR and CDR2 FQNEAQ come from the germline V gene (reference sequence). The CDR3 protein is CASSLSGSSGEQFF. The CDR3 nucleotides are TGTGCCAGCAGCCTTAGTGGGAGCTCGGGGGAGCAGTTCTTC.

The genes are TRBV7-9 and TRBJ2-1; TRBD2 might be the D (6 bases). The V end lost 1 base, the J end lost 6 bases, and 10 bases lay between the germline ends. Germline assignment: CDR1 SEHNR and CDR2 FQNEAQ (reference sequence). The CDR3 length is 14 residues. The CDR3 region has the DNA TGTGCCAGCAGCTTAGATGGGGGGATCAATGAGCAGTTCTTC. It is translated as CASSLDGGINEQFF.

V gene TRBV5-1 combines with J gene TRBJ1-1; 9 bases map to TRBD1. With V trimmed by 4 bases and J by 0 bases, 7 bases remained unmatched. The CDR3 contains 16 residues. Germline V CDR1 and CDR2: SGHRS, YFSETQ. The CDR3 coding sequence is TGCGCCAGCAGCGAGACGGACAGGGGCATGAACACTGAAGCTTTCTTT. As protein: CASSETDRGMNTEAFF.

J is TRBJ1-5 and V is TRBV6-6; 7 bases line up with TRBD1. Germline values: CDR1 MNHNY, CDR2 SVGAGI (reference sequence). Trimming cost V 0 bases and J 2 bases; bases outside gene matches: 1. This CDR3 contains 15 residues. The CDR3 coding sequence is TGTGCCAGCAGTTACTCGCAGGGGGGCAATCAGCCCCAGCATTTT. This sequence encodes CASSYSQGGNQPQHF.

This clonotype was seen a handful of times. The chain has TRBV24-1 and TRBJ2-2; the D is unclear. Trimming left V 3 bases short and J 6 bases short, with 10 bases between. The CDR3 loop spans 14 amino acids. CDR1 and CDR2 from the germline V gene are KGHDR and SFDVKD. The CDR3 DNA follows: TGTGCCACCAGTGATCTCTGGGGTTCCGGGGAGCTGTTTTTT. The encoded protein is CATSDLWGSGELFF.

This chain connects TRBV9 to TRBJ2-1; 10 bases align to TRBD1. Trimming cost V 4 bases and J 3 bases; bases outside gene matches: 4. Germline lookup yields CDR1 SGDLS and CDR2 YYNGEE. The CDR3 extends over 15 amino acids. CDR3 sequence reads: CASSFGTGVYNEQFF. In DNA, the CDR3 is TGTGCCAGCAGCTTCGGGACAGGGGTCTACAATGAGCAGTTCTTC.

This clonotype turned up a few times. The chain combines TRBV2 with TRBJ2-3, with a possible D match to TRBD2 (5 bases). V lost 8 bases and J lost 0, with 15 bases in between. The CDR3 runs 15 residues. CDR1 is SNHLY and CDR2 is FYNNEI in the germline V gene. The CDR3 DNA sequence: TGTGCCAGCCCCCCCTGGAGCGGAAGCACAGATACGCAGTATTTT. Amino acids: CASPPWSGSTDTQYF.

This clonotype has a handful of counts. The V call is TRBV13, the J call TRBJ2-7; TRBD1 matches at 8 bases. Germline lookup yields CDR1 PRHDT and CDR2 FYEKMQ (reference sequence). The CDR3 sequence is 18 residues long. Trimming at V came to 6 bases and at J to 3 bases, leaving 19 bases not matched to a gene. The CDR3 sequence is CASSYRTGNLVAGYEQYF. The CDR3 region has the DNA TGTGCCAGCAGTTATAGGACAGGGAATCTCGTTGCTGGCTACGAGCAGTACTTC.

Remarks on this clonotype: One end of the junction does not line up with germline, which may come from a read error. This rearrangement joins TRBV16 to TRBJ2-4, with D perhaps given as TRBD1 or TRBD2 (6 bases each). This CDR3 contains 13 residues. Germline CDR1 KGHSY, CDR2 FQNENV. Here the CDR3 reads CASSQFIEGGSHF. The CDR3 DNA reads TGTGCCAGCAGCCAATTCATAGAGGGGGGATCCCACTTC.

The J gene is TRBJ2-5, the V gene TRBV7-9, with 7 bases lining up with TRBD2. Germline V gene data show CDR1 as SEHNR and CDR2 as FQNEAQ (reference sequence). V lost 3 bases, J lost 3 bases, and 4 bases stayed unmatched. The CDR3 contains 14 residues. Written as DNA, the CDR3 is TGTGCCAGCAGCTTTACAGCGGGGAAAGAGACCCAGTACTTC. It codes for CASSFTAGKETQYF.

This clonotype has a handful of counts. The chain has TRBV27 and TRBJ2-1, with TRBD2 identical over 13 bases. V was clipped by 8 bases and J by 10 bases; unmatched bases: 11. This CDR3 contains 15 residues. From germline, CDR1 is MNHEY and CDR2 SMNVEV (reference sequence). This chain's CDR3 is CASSPTRTSGSEQFF. The CDR3, as DNA: TGTGCCAGCTCCCCCACGAGGACTAGCGGGAGCGAGCAGTTCTTC.

This clonotype was found a few times. The chain recombines TRBV7-2 with TRBJ2-4, with 7 bases fitting TRBD2. After removal of 5 bases from V and 3 bases from J, the junction contained 10 bases not matched to a gene. In germline, CDR1 is SGHTA, CDR2 FQGNSA. The CDR3 covers 16 residues. DNA of the CDR3: TGTGCCAGCAGCCCCTTGGGGGGGGGTGACAAAAACATTCAGTACTTC. It yields the protein CASSPLGGGDKNIQYF.

This clonotype was picked up a small number of times. This rearrangement joins TRBV23-1 to TRBJ2-7, with a weak D call TRBD2 (6 bases). TRBV23-1 is an open reading frame whose function is uncertain. The CDR3 totals 15 residues. Trimming removed 2 bases from V and 3 bases from J, with 14 bases in between. The CDR3 DNA sequence: TGCGCCAGCAGTCAAACCTCGGACTATGACTACGAGCAGTACTTC. Translating gives CASSQTSDYDYEQYF.

The chain recombines TRBV20-1 with TRBJ2-6; TRBD1 agrees at 9 bases. The V segment lost 6 bases and the J segment 1 base; nucleotides outside the gene matches: 4. The germline gives CDR1 DFQATT, CDR2 SNEGSKA (reference sequence). The CDR3 consists of 15 residues. CDR3 nucleotide sequence: TGCAGTGCCGGGACAGGGTTATCTGGGGCCAACGTCCTGACTTTC. The encoded protein is CSAGTGLSGANVLTF.

This chain joins TRBV24-1 and TRBJ2-5; TRBD2 matches at 10 bases. V shed 2 bases and J 3 bases; nucleotides not matched to a gene: 2. The CDR3 loop spans 15 amino acids. Per germline, CDR1 KGHDR and CDR2 SFDVKD. The CDR3 loop reads CATSDYGLAEETQYF. CDR3 bases: TGTGCCACCAGTGATTACGGACTAGCGGAAGAGACCCAGTACTTC.

This chain connects TRBV7-2 to TRBJ2-5; D unclear. The germline V and J ends were trimmed by 2 bases and 0 bases, with 7 bases remaining between them. This CDR3 is built from 14 residues. Germline CDR1 reads SGHTA; CDR2 reads FQGNSA. CDR3 in amino acids: CASSLLGYQETQYF. The CDR3 DNA is TGTGCCAGCAGCTTACTAGGGTACCAAGAGACCCAGTACTTC. Based on the CDR3 plus reference TRBV7-2 and TRBJ2-5, the full variable domain is GAGVSQSPSNKVTEKGKDVELRCDPISGHTALYWYRQSLGQGLEFLIYFQGNSAPDKSGLPSDRFSAERTGGSVSTLTIQRTQQEDSAVYLCASSLLGYQETQYFGPGTRLLVL.

V gene TRBV9 combines with J gene TRBJ2-7, with 7 bases matching TRBD1. The trim removed 0 bases at V and 2 bases at J, leaving 2 bases unmatched. CDR1 is SGDLS and CDR2 is YYNGEE in the germline V gene. This CDR3 region has 14 residues. Here the CDR3 DNA reads TGTGCCAGCAGCGTAGGGACAGGACCCTACGAGCAGTACTTC. This encodes CASSVGTGPYEQYF.

The sample holds many counts of this clonotype. The gene calls are TRBV20-1 and TRBJ1-2, with D tentatively TRBD1 (6 bases). CDR1 DFQATT and CDR2 SNEGSKA come from the germline V gene (reference sequence). V lost 3 bases and J lost 2, with 13 bases in between. The CDR3 sequence is 14 residues long. CDR3 sequence: CSASRDIKNYGYTF. CDR3 DNA: TGCAGTGCTAGCCGGGACATAAAGAACTATGGCTACACCTTC.

This clonotype appeared a few times. The chain joins TRBV4-3 to TRBJ1-2, with D tentatively TRBD1 (6 bases). V dropped 2 bases and J dropped 1 base, with 14 bases sitting between them. Germline CDR1 reads LGHNA; CDR2 reads YSLEER. The CDR3 is 16 residues long. The DNA of the CDR3 is TGCGCCAGCAGCCAAACTGGGGGCGGGGATAACTATGGCTACACCTTC. This translates into CASSQTGGGDNYGYTF.

The V gene is TRBV6-2 or TRBV6-3, the J gene TRBJ2-5; the D is unclear. CDR3 length: 16 residues. CDR1 is MNHEY and CDR2 is SVGEGT in the germline V gene. Trimming left V 4 bases short and J 1 base short, with 16 bases between. The CDR3 DNA reads TGTGCCAGCAGTTCGAATCGTGGCAGAGCCCAAGAGACCCAGTACTTC. It yields the protein CASSSNRGRAQETQYF.

This chain connects TRBV24-1 to TRBJ2-3; D possibly matches TRBD1 or TRBD2 (5 bases each). Deletions cut 10 bases from V and 2 bases from J, with 9 bases between. In germline, CDR1 is KGHDR, CDR2 SFDVKD. This CDR3 has 12 residues. The CDR3 spells CATGTDTDTQYF. The CDR3 nucleotides are TGTGCCACAGGGACGGACACAGATACGCAGTATTTT.

There are many counts of this clonotype. J is TRBJ2-7 and V is TRBV7-8; D gene ambiguous. The CDR3 has 14 residues. Germline values: CDR1 SGHVS, CDR2 FQNEAQ. V lost 3 bases, J lost 4 bases, and 13 bases lay in between. The CDR3 DNA is TGTGCCAGCAGCTTTGAGGTAGGGCGGTACGAGCAGTACTTC. Protein product: CASSFEVGRYEQYF.

This clonotype was recorded a few times. The chain joins TRBV6-5 to TRBJ2-6, with D possibly being TRBD1 (5 bases). Germline V gives CDR1 MNHEY, CDR2 SVGAGI. This CDR3 comprises 16 residues. The V end was cut by 4 bases, the J end by 2 bases, with 12 bases between. The CDR3 coding sequence is TGTGCCAGCAGTTGGGGCCGTCGGGCTGGGGCCAACGTCCTGACTTTC. Protein sequence: CASSWGRRAGANVLTF.

A few counts support this clonotype. V and J are TRBV20-1 and TRBJ2-7; D uncertain. The V gene's germline CDR1 is DFQATT and CDR2 SNEGSKA (reference sequence). This CDR3 is 11 amino acids long. V gave up 3 bases and J gave up 2 bases, with 5 bases separating them. The chain's CDR3 is CSASAPYEQYF. The DNA of the CDR3 is TGCAGTGCTAGTGCCCCCTACGAGCAGTACTTC.

This clonotype was observed a few times. The genes are TRBV7-9 and TRBJ2-1; unclear D gene. The CDR3 has 13 amino acids. In germline, CDR1 is SEHNR, CDR2 FQNEAQ (reference sequence). Trimming removed 1 base at V and 8 bases at J, with 9 bases between. CDR3 loop: CASSLDPEDEQFF. For the CDR3, the DNA is TGTGCCAGCAGCTTAGATCCAGAGGATGAGCAGTTCTTC.

The chain has TRBV7-2 and TRBJ1-2; no clear D. Looked up from germline, CDR1 is SGHTA and CDR2 is FQGNSA. The CDR3 is 12 residues long. Trimming took off 1 base at V and 4 bases at J, with 4 bases between the two ends. The CDR3 coding sequence is TGTGCCAGCAGCTTAGTTACCTATGGCTACACCTTC. Amino acid sequence: CASSLVTYGYTF.

This clonotype appeared a few times. This chain links TRBV24-1 with TRBJ2-3; TRBD2 aligns across 7 bases. Germline lookup yields CDR1 KGHDR and CDR2 SFDVKD. The CDR3 spans 16 residues. The V segment lost 0 bases and the J segment 3 bases; nucleotides outside the gene matches: 5. CDR3 amino acids: CATSDLGGSGTDTQYF. CDR3 bases: TGTGCCACCAGTGATTTGGGCGGGAGCGGAACAGATACGCAGTATTTT.

The rearrangement uses TRBV18 and TRBJ1-4; D is ambiguous. Germline CDR1 KGHSH, CDR2 LQKENI. The CDR3 has 15 amino acids. The ends were cut back, 3 bases at V and 5 bases at J, with 13 bases in the middle. CDR3 loop: CASSPNSSGNEKLFF. CDR3 nucleotides: TGTGCCAGCTCACCGAACAGTAGTGGCAATGAAAAACTGTTTTTT. Full variable domain (missing parts from reference TRBV18 and TRBJ1-4): NAGVMQNPRHLVRRRGQEARLRCSPMKGHSHVYWYRQLPEEGLKFMVYLQKENIIDESGMPKERFSAEFPKEGPSILRIQQVVRGDSAAYFCASSPNSSGNEKLFFGSGTQLSVL.